This TCR beta chain was recorded in a study of PD-L1 blockade in urothelial cancer. Overall study: Males with bladder-origin urothelial cancer made up about 85% of the roughly 29 patients. Blood samples had a median of approximately 150,000 T cells, 83,000 or so unique TCRs, and clonality around 0.08. The study, taken as a whole, reports: Prediction of better survival came from below-median pretreatment blood TCR clonality.

Here immunoSEQ multiplex PCR was the method, and the copy in TCRdb shows in-frame clones only, minus some. The sample has tens of thousands of clones, roughly 85% seen once. The time point: peripheral blood 6 weeks after treatment start. Locally advanced or metastatic urothelial carcinoma affected the patients. Germline values: CDR1 SQVTM, CDR2 ANQGSEA. The CDR3 runs 13 residues. V lost 0 bases, J lost 5 bases, and 10 bases lay in between. Notes on this clone: The antigen is unknown.

This material consisted of PBMCs, taken around atezolizumab (anti-PD-L1) treatment. The V call is TRBV29-1, the J call TRBJ1-1; weak D call: TRBD1 (5 bases). The TCR comes from a man in his 70s with urothelial cancer. The chain's CDR3 is CSVEDGGGTEAFF. The DNA for the CDR3 is TGCAGCGTTGAAGATGGGGGGGGTACTGAAGCTTTCTTT. The variable domain in full, completed from reference TRBV29-1 and TRBJ1-1, reads SAVISQKPSRDICQRGTSLTIQCQVDSQVTMMFWYRQQPGQSLTLIATANQGSEATYESGFVIDKFPISRPNLTFSTLTVSNMSPEDSSIYLCSVEDGGGTEAFFGQGTRLTVV.